The rows below give T cell receptor beta chains drawn from one sample of a study of blood T cell repertoires in COVID-19. Method: immunoSEQ multiplex PCR; TCRdb's copy keeps in-frame clones and lacks some. The repertoire holds 150,000 to 200,000 clones, roughly 87% seen once, with roughly 1.5% in the top ten. Sequenced material: peripheral blood. The receptors stem from a woman in her 50s with acute or convalescent COVID-19. The CDR3 runs from the conserved cysteine through the conserved F or W. Each record gives: clone size, J gene, D gene, V gene, CDR3 DNA, CDR3 protein. A D gene is named only where the DNA matches it firmly. Expanded clones get a size class; other rows say once, few or many, or leave the size out.

size: NA
J: TRBJ1-5
D: TRBD1
V: TRBV11-2
DNA: TGTGCCAGCAGCTTAGGGACAGGAGGGATTGGGAATCAGCCCCAGCATTTT
CDR3: CASSLGTGGIGNQPQHF

size: NA
J: TRBJ1-2
D: TRBD1
V: TRBV20-1
DNA: TGCAGTGCTAGTTCCTCCGGGACAGGAGAGCTCTATGGCTACACCTTC
CDR3: CSASSSGTGELYGYTF

size: few
J: TRBJ1-1
D: TRBD1
V: TRBV11-3
DNA: TGTGCCAGCAGCTTAGAGGTCAGGGGGCACCCTGAAGCTTTCTTT
CDR3: CASSLEVRGHPEAFF

size: NA
J: TRBJ1-4
D: TRBD1
V: TRBV15
DNA: TGTGCCACCAGCAGTCTACAGGACAGGGGAGGAGAAAAACTGTTTTTT
CDR3: CATSSLQDRGGEKLFF

size: NA
J: TRBJ2-1
D: TRBD2
V: TRBV11-2
DNA: TGTGCCAGCAGCCTTAGACTAGCGGGACACAATGAGCAGTTCTTC
CDR3: CASSLRLAGHNEQFF

size: NA
J: TRBJ1-1
D: NA
V: TRBV7-9
DNA: TGTGCCAGCAGCTTCGTGGGTTATGGGCGCGGAGCGGGTTCCGAAGCTTTCTTT
CDR3: CASSFVGYGRGAGSEAFF

size: NA
J: TRBJ2-1
D: NA
V: TRBV19
DNA: TGTGCCAGTAGTACCTGGTTAGGGGCGGGGATCTCCTACAATGAGCAGTTCTTC
CDR3: CASSTWLGAGISYNEQFF

size: NA
J: TRBJ1-1
D: NA
V: TRBV7-9
DNA: TGTGCCAGCAGTTATAATTTGGACAGGAACACTGAAGCTTTCTTT
CDR3: CASSYNLDRNTEAFF

size: few
J: TRBJ1-4
D: NA
V: TRBV30
DNA: TGTGCCTGGAGTGTACGAGGGCTATGGGAAAAACTGTTTTTT
CDR3: CAWSVRGLWEKLFF

size: NA
J: TRBJ2-5
D: TRBD1
V: TRBV5-1
DNA: TGCGCCAGCAGCGCCCGGGACAGGGCTGAGACCCAGTACTTC
CDR3: CASSARDRAETQYF

size: NA
J: TRBJ1-3
D: NA
V: TRBV19
DNA: NA
CDR3: CASTSVGGFVVAGNTIYF

size: few
J: TRBJ1-2
D: NA
V: TRBV6-4
DNA: TGTGCCAGCAGTGCCGATTTCTCAAGGGGCTATGGCTACACCTTC
CDR3: CASSADFSRGYGYTF

size: NA
J: TRBJ2-3
D: NA
V: TRBV25-1
DNA: TGTGCCAGCACCGGGGGAAGGGGCCCCACAGATACGCAGTATTTT
CDR3: CASTGGRGPTDTQYF

size: NA
J: TRBJ1-2
D: TRBD1
V: TRBV24-1
DNA: TGTGCCACCCTACGGAGACAGGGGAGAGACTATGGCTACACCTTC
CDR3: CATLRRQGRDYGYTF

size: NA
J: TRBJ1-2
D: TRBD1
V: TRBV7-2
DNA: TGTGCCAGCAGCCTTCTCCGGGACAGGGGACTGTTCGATGGCTACACCTTC
CDR3: CASSLLRDRGLFDGYTF

size: once
J: TRBJ1-2
D: TRBD1
V: TRBV19
DNA: TGTGCCAGTAGGGACAGGGGGTACGGCTACACCTTC
CDR3: CASRDRGYGYTF

size: NA
J: TRBJ2-1
D: NA
V: TRBV24-1
DNA: TGTGCCACCAGTTCGGGGGACAATGAGCAGTTCTTC
CDR3: CATSSGDNEQFF

size: once
J: TRBJ1-2
D: TRBD1
V: TRBV30
DNA: TGTGCCTGGAATAGGGACAGGGCCGAATATGGCTACACCTTC
CDR3: CAWNRDRAEYGYTF

size: once
J: TRBJ2-3
D: TRBD2
V: TRBV19
DNA: TGTGCCAGTAGTATAGAGCTCACTAGCGGGGGCCGAGATACGCAGTATTTT
CDR3: CASSIELTSGGRDTQYF

size: NA
J: TRBJ1-4
D: TRBD1
V: TRBV5-5
DNA: TGTGCCAGCAGCGGAATGACAGGGGGCGAAAAACTGTTTTTT
CDR3: CASSGMTGGEKLFF

size: NA
J: TRBJ2-7
D: NA
V: TRBV12-3/TRBV12-4
DNA: TGTGCCAGCAGCCCCCAGCGCGGGAACGAGCAGTACTTC
CDR3: CASSPQRGNEQYF

size: many
J: TRBJ1-2
D: NA
V: TRBV11-2
DNA: TGTGCCAGCAGCTTCGGTACCACAGGGAACGATGGCTACACCTTC
CDR3: CASSFGTTGNDGYTF

size: few
J: TRBJ1-2
D: NA
V: TRBV4-1
DNA: TGCGCCAGCAGCCAAGTCGGGCGGGTAGATGGCTACACCTTC
CDR3: CASSQVGRVDGYTF

size: NA
J: TRBJ2-5
D: NA
V: TRBV6-5
DNA: TGTGCCAGCAGTTTCTTGACAGGCAGTGCAGAGACCCAGTACTTC
CDR3: CASSFLTGSAETQYF

size: NA
J: TRBJ1-2
D: NA
V: TRBV3-1/TRBV3-2
DNA: TGTGCCAGCAGCCAAGATCTTACAGTCTATGGCTACACCTTC
CDR3: CASSQDLTVYGYTF

size: NA
J: TRBJ1-4
D: TRBD1
V: TRBV10-3
DNA: TGTGCCAGCCGGGACAGCATGAATGAAAAACTGTTTTTT
CDR3: CASRDSMNEKLFF

size: NA
J: TRBJ2-1
D: TRBD2
V: TRBV24-1
DNA: TGTGCCACCAGTGGGGCTAGCGGGAGGAATGAGCAGTTCTTC
CDR3: CATSGASGRNEQFF

size: few
J: TRBJ2-7
D: TRBD2
V: TRBV7-2
DNA: TGTGCCAGCAGCCTAGGGAGCGGGGCCCCCCTCTCCTACGAGCAGTACTTC
CDR3: CASSLGSGAPLSYEQYF

size: NA
J: TRBJ1-2
D: NA
V: TRBV9
DNA: TGTGCCAGCAGTGATGGGGGCCCAACGGGAGGCTACACCTTC
CDR3: CASSDGGPTGGYTF

size: NA
J: TRBJ2-7
D: NA
V: TRBV5-1
DNA: TGCGCCAGCAGCTTACCCGCGACGGGATCCTACGAGCAGTACTTC
CDR3: CASSLPATGSYEQYF

size: NA
J: TRBJ2-5
D: TRBD2
V: TRBV10-3
DNA: TGTGCCATCAGTGAGTCCGACGGGAGGGGTCCGAAGACCCAGTACTTC
CDR3: CAISESDGRGPKTQYF

size: NA
J: TRBJ2-3
D: NA
V: TRBV27
DNA: TGTGCCAGCAGTGTCATGGGCCAGACCGAGATAGATACGCAGTATTTT
CDR3: CASSVMGQTEIDTQYF

size: once
J: TRBJ2-7
D: NA
V: TRBV19
DNA: TGTGCCAGTAGTATGACCTGGGGCAGGGGCTCCTACGAGCAGTACTTC
CDR3: CASSMTWGRGSYEQYF

size: NA
J: TRBJ1-1
D: NA
V: TRBV30
DNA: TGTGCCTGGAGTGCCCCCCAGGGAAGAACTGAAGCTTTCTTT
CDR3: CAWSAPQGRTEAFF

size: NA
J: TRBJ1-1
D: TRBD1
V: TRBV11-2
DNA: TGTGCCAGCAGCTTAGGGAACCAGGGGGCTGGATGGGCTGAAGCTTTCTTT
CDR3: CASSLGNQGAGWAEAFF

size: NA
J: TRBJ1-2
D: TRBD1
V: TRBV19
DNA: TGTGCCAGTAGTACCGGACAGGGTCTATATGGCTACACCTTC
CDR3: CASSTGQGLYGYTF

size: NA
J: TRBJ1-2
D: NA
V: TRBV5-4
DNA: TGTGCCAGCAGCTTGGGTCCAGGTACAGACTATGGCTACACCTTC
CDR3: CASSLGPGTDYGYTF

size: NA
J: TRBJ1-1
D: NA
V: TRBV7-9
DNA: TGTGCCAGCAGCCTAGCCGGGACACCCGGTGAAGCTTTCTTT
CDR3: CASSLAGTPGEAFF

size: few
J: TRBJ2-2
D: NA
V: TRBV19
DNA: TGTGCCAGTAGTACACAGGGATACACCGGGGAGCTGTTTTTT
CDR3: CASSTQGYTGELFF

size: once
J: TRBJ2-5
D: NA
V: TRBV3-1/TRBV3-2
DNA: TGTGCCAGCAGCCAATTCGGGGAGACCCAGTACTTC
CDR3: CASSQFGETQYF

size: NA
J: TRBJ1-6
D: TRBD1
V: TRBV2
DNA: TGTGCCAGCAGTGAGACAGGGGACCGGTCACCCCTCCACTTT
CDR3: CASSETGDRSPLHF

size: NA
J: TRBJ2-7
D: TRBD1
V: TRBV5-4
DNA: TGTGCCAGCAGCCATGACAGGGTAAAAGTGTCCCCCTACGAGCAGTACTTC
CDR3: CASSHDRVKVSPYEQYF

size: NA
J: TRBJ2-7
D: NA
V: TRBV7-9
DNA: TGTGCCAGCAGCTTAAGGACTCCGGAGCAGTACTTC
CDR3: CASSLRTPEQYF

size: NA
J: TRBJ1-2
D: TRBD1
V: TRBV19
DNA: TGTGCCAGTAGTCCCCGGGGACAGGGTTATGGCTACACCTTC
CDR3: CASSPRGQGYGYTF

size: NA
J: TRBJ1-5
D: TRBD1
V: TRBV5-1
DNA: TGCGCCAGCAGCCAAGGGACAGGGGGCAATCAGCCCCAGCATTTT
CDR3: CASSQGTGGNQPQHF

size: NA
J: TRBJ1-2
D: TRBD1
V: TRBV18
DNA: TGTGCCAGCTCACCCGCGACAGGGACCGATGGCTACACCTTC
CDR3: CASSPATGTDGYTF

size: NA
J: TRBJ1-2
D: NA
V: TRBV24-1
DNA: TGTGCCACCAGTGACTCAACTAAGGGCAGGGCCCCTGGCTACACCTTC
CDR3: CATSDSTKGRAPGYTF

size: NA
J: TRBJ1-4
D: TRBD1
V: TRBV7-6
DNA: TGTGCCAGCAGCTTTCGGGACAGGGATGAAAAACTGTTTTTT
CDR3: CASSFRDRDEKLFF

size: NA
J: TRBJ1-2
D: NA
V: TRBV5-4
DNA: TGTGCCAGCAGCTTGTCGGGGGGTAATCTGGGCTACACCTTC
CDR3: CASSLSGGNLGYTF

size: NA
J: TRBJ2-7
D: NA
V: TRBV6-5
DNA: TGTGCCAGCAGCGGCGGGACGTCCTACGAGCAGTACTTC
CDR3: CASSGGTSYEQYF

size: NA
J: TRBJ2-1
D: TRBD1
V: TRBV24-1
DNA: TGTGCCACCAGTGCCCGTACAGGGGTTGGTGAGCAGTTCTTC
CDR3: CATSARTGVGEQFF

size: NA
J: TRBJ2-3
D: NA
V: TRBV6-6
DNA: TGTGCCAGCAGCCGACAGGCCACTAGCACAGATACGCAGTATTTT
CDR3: CASSRQATSTDTQYF

size: few
J: TRBJ2-7
D: TRBD2
V: TRBV5-5
DNA: TGTGCCAGCAGCTTGACTAACCGACTAGCGAGCGAGCAGTACTTC
CDR3: CASSLTNRLASEQYF

size: NA
J: TRBJ2-1
D: TRBD2
V: TRBV30
DNA: TGTGCCTGGAGTGAGAGCGGGGTCAATGAGCAGTTCTTC
CDR3: CAWSESGVNEQFF